What follows is one TCR beta chain and its context. Its antigen is as yet unknown. The data originate from a study of T-cell memory formation after mild COVID-19. Study-wide results and limits: The study found balanced CD4/CD8 in clones contracting day 15 to 85 and a CD4+ lean in later expanders. Largely, contracting CD4+ clones fell within CM and EM, and contracting CD8+ clones within EMRA. SARS-CoV-2 specificity was not confirmed for second-wave clones peaking on day 37.

The CDR3 consists of 18 residues. Germline CDR1 reads MNHEY; CDR2 reads SVGAGI. V gave up 5 bases and J gave up 1 base; unmatched junction bases: 11. MiXCR was run by TCRdb on the 5' RACE reads, yielding one entry per CDR3 protein. The sample records about 390,000 distinct CDR3 sequences, roughly 20% being singletons. The chain carries TRBV6-5 and TRBJ2-5; 12 positions agree with TRBD2. This receptor was identified in an adult woman who had mild COVID-19 (a few samples of this study predate the infection). Cell type and time point are not known. The sample consisted of PBMCs or a T cell subset sorted from them (not recorded which). Here the CDR3 reads CASSRLKTSGGPQETQYF. CDR3 nucleotide sequence: TGTGCCAGCAGTCGATTAAAGACTAGCGGGGGACCCCAAGAGACCCAGTACTTC.